The 9 T cell receptor beta chains presented below share a single source sample, sequenced in a study of T cell responses to AZD1222 COVID-19 vaccine. Produced via immunoSEQ multiplex PCR; TCRdb's table is partial and in-frame only. Of about 130,000 clones listed, approximately 88% are singletons. Material: peripheral blood, obtained on day 0 of AZD1222 vaccination. These receptors all stem from an adult in good health.

The V call is TRBV10-2, the J call TRBJ2-1, with 14 bases fitting TRBD2. Germline values: CDR1 WSHSY, CDR2 SAAADI. With 6 bases clipped from V and 0 bases from J, the junction kept 7 bases outside the gene matches. This CDR3 contains 18 residues. The DNA for the CDR3 is TGCGCCAGCAGGGGACTAGCGGGGGTGCTTAGCTCCTACAATGAGCAGTTCTTC. This gives the protein CASRGLAGVLSSYNEQFF.

V usage is TRBV6-6 and J usage is TRBJ1-4; TRBD1 might be the D (6 bases). Germline V gene sequence: CDR1 MNHNY, CDR2 SVGAGI (reference sequence). The CDR3 runs to 13 residues. V dropped 6 bases and J dropped 13 bases, with 18 bases sitting between them. The CDR3 coding sequence is TGTGCCAGCAGAGGGGGTCTGGAGGAGGTACTGTTTTTT. It is translated as CASRGGLEEVLFF.

This chain joins TRBV6-5 and TRBJ1-5; no definite D call. Trimming stripped 5 bases from V and 3 bases from J, with 14 bases between. This CDR3 comprises 15 residues. Germline-derived CDR1 and CDR2 are MNHEY and SVGAGI. DNA for the CDR3: TGTGCCAGCAGTAAGGGTTCGAATTTCAATCAGCCCCAGCATTTT. Translation: CASSKGSNFNQPQHF.

The V and J genes are TRBV20-1 and TRBJ1-5; tentatively, D is TRBD1 (6 bases). The length of the CDR3 is 11 residues. Trimming stripped 5 bases from V and 11 bases from J, with 13 bases between. The germline V gene has CDR1 DFQATT and CDR2 SNEGSKA (reference sequence). CDR3 coding DNA: TGCAGTGCTTACAAAGGACAGTCCCAGCATTTT. This gives the protein CSAYKGQSQHF.

This clone was seen a single time. V usage is TRBV27 and J usage is TRBJ2-7; D is uncertain. V gave up 5 bases and J gave up 3 bases, with 11 bases separating them. Germline assignment: CDR1 MNHEY and CDR2 SMNVEV (reference sequence). The CDR3 is 13 residues long. The CDR3, as DNA: TGTGCCAGCAGTCAACGAGGATTCTACGAGCAGTACTTC. Protein sequence: CASSQRGFYEQYF.

The chain uses TRBV11-1 and TRBJ1-3; 8 bases are a match to TRBD1. Germline V CDR1 and CDR2: SGHAT, FQDESV (reference sequence). The CDR3 has 16 amino acids. Losses at the gene ends were 3 bases for V and 0 bases for J; bases not matched to a gene: 4. The chain's CDR3 is CASSLGQASSGNTIYF. The CDR3 DNA reads TGTGCCAGCAGCTTGGGACAGGCGAGCTCTGGAAACACCATATATTTT.

The chain's CDR3 is CASSLAEAGTEKLFF. The CDR3 DNA reads as TGCGCCAGCAGCTTGGCAGAGGCAGGGACTGAAAAACTGTTTTTT. This chain links TRBV5-1 with TRBJ1-4, with D possibly being TRBD1 (5 bases). Germline CDR1 SGHRS, CDR2 YFSETQ. The CDR3 consists of 15 residues. V was clipped by 0 bases and J by 7 bases, with 13 bases between them.

This clone was recorded only once. The gene calls are TRBV28 and TRBJ1-2; weak D call: TRBD1 (5 bases). Germline V gene lookup returns CDR1 MDHEN and CDR2 SYDVKM. CDR3 length equals 15 residues. V was shortened by 8 bases and J by 0 bases, with 16 bases between the two germline ends. The CDR3 here is CASQFGGTSNYGYTF. For the CDR3, the DNA is TGTGCCAGCCAATTTGGGGGAACTTCTAACTATGGCTACACCTTC.

The chain couples TRBV18 to TRBJ2-2; 9 bases are a match to TRBD2. Germline assignment: CDR1 KGHSH and CDR2 LQKENI. The CDR3 length is 14 residues. The ends lost 3 bases at V and 5 bases at J; junction bases unmatched: 1. The CDR3 coding sequence is TGTGCCAGCTCACCGCTAGCGGGGACCGGGGAGCTGTTTTTT. Translated, it gives CASSPLAGTGELFF.